One sample yielded the 26 T cell receptor beta chains listed below, sequenced in a study of blood T cell repertoires in COVID-19. Sequencing used immunoSEQ multiplex PCR; TCRdb keeps in-frame clones, though not all of them. Found here are 100,000 to 120,000 clones, around 85% of them singletons; the top ten hold about 13%. Material for sequencing was peripheral blood. All receptors derive from a human donor in a cohort sampled during active COVID-19.

This clone was seen a few times. This chain uses TRBV5-5 with TRBJ1-6; D might be TRBD1 (6 bases). The CDR3 totals 16 residues. Germline CDR1 SGHKS, CDR2 YYEKEE (reference sequence). The V end was cut by 6 bases, the J end by 7 bases, with 20 bases between. CDR3 loop: CASTLGGARVNSPLHF. CDR3 in DNA: TGTGCCAGCACCCTGGGGGGGGCGCGCGTGAATTCACCCCTCCACTTT. Variable domain in full (rest from reference TRBV5-5 and TRBJ1-6): DAGVTQSPTHLIKTRGQQVTLRCSPISGHKSVSWYQQVLGQGPQFIFQYYEKEERGRGNFPDRFSARQFPNYSSELNVNALLLGDSALYLCASTLGGARVNSPLHFGNGTRLTVT.

The chain recombines TRBV6-5 with TRBJ1-2, with D possibly TRBD1 on 6 matching bases. The CDR3 contains 14 residues. CDR1 is MNHEY, CDR2 SVGAGI, per germline. Between the trimmed V and J ends, which lost 6 bases and 0 bases, there was a span of 11 bases. The CDR3 spells CASRKDRANYGYTF. The CDR3 nucleotides are TGTGCCAGCAGGAAGGACAGAGCTAACTATGGCTACACCTTC.

The V call is TRBV19, the J call TRBJ2-3, with 10 bases that match TRBD2. Germline CDR1 and CDR2: LNHDA and SQIVND (reference sequence). V lost 5 bases to trimming and J lost 2 bases; unmatched junction nucleotides: 4. CDR3 length equals 15 residues. CDR3 in DNA: TGTGCCAGTAGTCCCACTAGCGGGGACACAGATACGCAGTATTTT. Translated: CASSPTSGDTDTQYF.

The V and J genes are TRBV19 and TRBJ2-7, with D unresolved. V lost 4 bases and J 2 bases, leaving 12 bases between the germline ends. Germline CDR1 is LNHDA and CDR2 is SQIVND (reference sequence). The length of the CDR3 is 14 residues. In DNA form, the CDR3 reads TGTGCCAGTAGTAACGGTGACAAAACCTACGAGCAGTACTTC. Its translation: CASSNGDKTYEQYF.

This clone was detected once. This chain's CDR3 is CASSEQGGAAGQFF. DNA for the CDR3: TGCGCCAGCAGCGAGCAGGGAGGGGCCGCCGGTCAGTTCTTC. The gene calls are TRBV5-1 and TRBJ2-1; the match to TRBD2 covers 7 bases. After removal of 4 bases from V and 13 bases from J, the junction contained 14 bases not matched to a gene. Per germline, CDR1 SGHRS and CDR2 YFSETQ. The CDR3 has 14 residues.

V usage is TRBV29-1 and J usage is TRBJ1-1, with 9 bases lining up with TRBD1. CDR1 SQVTM and CDR2 ANQGSEA come from the germline V gene. CDR3 length: 16 amino acids. Trimming removed 6 bases from V and 3 bases from J; junction bases left unmatched: 14. The CDR3 DNA sequence: TGCAGCGTCCTCCCCCGGGACAGGGCCATGGACACTGAAGCTTTCTTT. It translates to CSVLPRDRAMDTEAFF.

V and J are TRBV5-4 and TRBJ1-5; 8 nucleotides match TRBD1. The CDR3 is made up of 14 amino acids. Germline CDR1 SGHNT, CDR2 YYREEE (reference sequence). V was clipped by 7 bases and J by 5 bases; unmatched bases: 8. The DNA of the CDR3 is TGTGCCAGCGGGACAGGACCTGGCGATCAGCCCCAGCATTTT. This sequence encodes CASGTGPGDQPQHF.

The CDR3 DNA follows: TGTGCCAGTAGTATACACGGTGATGGCAATCAGCCCCAGCATTTT. Its protein product is CASSIHGDGNQPQHF. The rearrangement uses TRBV19 and TRBJ1-5; D unresolved. This CDR3 spans 15 amino acids. Trimming shortened V by 2 bases and J by 2 bases, and 10 bases separated the two germline ends. Germline CDR1 and CDR2: LNHDA and SQIVND (reference sequence). The full variable domain, completed using reference TRBV19 and TRBJ1-5, is DGGITQSPKYLFRKEGQNVTLSCEQNLNHDAMYWYRQDPGQGLRLIYYSQIVNDFQKGDIAEGYSVSREKKESFPLTVTSAQKNPTAFYLCASSIHGDGNQPQHFGDGTRLSIL.

The chain uses TRBV6-4 and TRBJ2-1; D ambiguous. Germline-derived CDR1 and CDR2 are MRHNA and SNTAGT. The CDR3 runs to 17 residues. V lost 0 bases, J lost 15 bases, and 27 bases lay in between. The CDR3 protein is CASSDSCLGILVGVGFF. CDR3 nucleotides: TGTGCCAGCAGTGACTCGTGCCTAGGCATCCTTGTTGGAGTTGGGTTCTTC.

This sequence joins TRBV20-1 and TRBJ2-7; 8 bases fit TRBD1. After removal of 3 bases from V and 3 bases from J, the junction contained 10 bases not matched to a gene. Germline lookup yields CDR1 DFQATT and CDR2 SNEGSKA (reference sequence). This CDR3 has 15 residues. CDR3 protein: CSASEGQETRYEQYF. CDR3 DNA sequence: TGCAGTGCTAGTGAGGGACAGGAGACACGCTACGAGCAGTACTTC.

The chain links TRBV12-2 to TRBJ2-3; the table calls TRBD2, which could not be checked here. TRBV12-2 is annotated as a pseudogene. CDR3 size: 17 residues. This CDR3 reads CASRRGLAGGPGDTQYF. In DNA form, the CDR3 reads TGTGCAAGTCGCCGGGGACTAGCGGGGGGGCCTGGAGATACGCAGTATTTT.

There are a few counts of this clone. The CDR3 DNA reads TGTGCCAGCAGCTTCAACTACGAGCAGTACTTC. This sequence encodes CASSFNYEQYF. This chain links TRBV7-2 with TRBJ2-7; unclear D gene. The V end was cut by 3 bases, the J end by 3 bases, with 3 bases between. Germline CDR1 SGHTA, CDR2 FQGNSA. The length of the CDR3 is 11 residues.

Points on this clone: The junction differs from germline at one of its ends, possibly a read error. The gene calls are TRBV5-6 and TRBJ1-1; tentatively, D is TRBD1 (6 bases). This CDR3 has 14 residues. Per germline, CDR1 SGHDT and CDR2 YYEEEE. CDR3 amino acids: CASSLGQKNSEAFF. For the CDR3, the DNA is TGTGCCAGCAGCCTAGGACAGAAGAACAGTGAAGCTTTCTTT.

The gene calls are TRBV9 and TRBJ1-6; tentatively, D is TRBD1 (6 bases). Germline CDR1 SGDLS, CDR2 YYNGEE. CDR3 length: 16 amino acids. V lost 4 bases and J 6 bases, leaving 17 bases between the germline ends. CDR3 residues: CASSPLASGANSPLHF. In DNA form, the CDR3 reads TGTGCCAGCAGCCCACTGGCATCAGGGGCTAATTCACCCCTCCACTTT.

V gene TRBV28 combines with J gene TRBJ1-5, with TRBD1 identical over 7 bases. The CDR3 sequence is 15 residues long. Trimming took 6 bases from V and 1 from J; bases not matched to a gene: 6. Germline V lookup: CDR1 MDHEN, CDR2 SYDVKM. This CDR3 reads CASSITGVSNQPQHF. CDR3 nucleotides: TGTGCCAGCAGCATTACAGGGGTAAGCAATCAGCCCCAGCATTTT.

In regard to this clone: The identical CDR3 is also encoded by other nucleotide sequences in the sample. The chain uses TRBV7-6 and TRBJ2-1, with D maybe TRBD2 (6 bases). Germline loops: CDR1 SGHVS, CDR2 FNYEAQ. Trimming pared 3 bases from V and 3 bases from J, leaving 9 bases between. The CDR3 sequence is 14 residues long. CDR3 region: CASSLGTGYNEQFF. CDR3 DNA: TGTGCCAGCAGCTTGGGGACTGGCTACAATGAGCAGTTCTTC.

A few counts support this clone. This chain uses TRBV2 with TRBJ1-5; D remains unclear. The CDR3 consists of 14 residues. Germline assignment: CDR1 SNHLY and CDR2 FYNNEI. Trimming removed 2 bases at V and 0 bases at J, with 5 bases between. Written as DNA, the CDR3 is TGTGCCAGCAGTGAACAGTTTAGCAATCAGCCCCAGCATTTT. Encoded protein: CASSEQFSNQPQHF.

The chain carries TRBV6-2 or TRBV6-3 and TRBJ2-7; D possibly corresponds to TRBD2 (5 bases). The length of the CDR3 is 14 residues. V was shortened by 2 bases and J by 6 bases, with 14 bases between the two germline ends. Germline V lookup: CDR1 MNHEY, CDR2 SVGEGT. The CDR3 loop reads CASSYDEGWGEQYF. CDR3 nucleotide sequence: TGTGCCAGCAGTTACGACGAGGGATGGGGCGAGCAGTACTTC.

The chain joins TRBV3-1 (or the pseudogene TRBV3-2) to TRBJ1-5; TRBD1 matches 7 bases. CDR3 length: 17 amino acids. The germline CDR1 and CDR2 sequences are LGHDT and YNNKEL (reference sequence). Germline trimming cut 3 bases from V and 0 bases from J; bases unmatched to any gene: 8. The CDR3 spells CASSHHRGTSSNQPQHF. The CDR3 DNA sequence: TGTGCCAGCAGCCATCACAGGGGCACGTCTAGCAATCAGCCCCAGCATTTT.

The chain carries TRBV7-7 and TRBJ2-3, with a possible D match to TRBD1 (5 bases). CDR3 length: 16 amino acids. Germline assignment: CDR1 SSHAT and CDR2 FNYEAQ (reference sequence). Trimming removed 5 bases at V and 6 bases at J, with 21 bases between. In DNA, the CDR3 is TGTGCCAGCAGCACCCGGCAGGGAAGGGGAAACGATACGCAGTATTTT. Protein sequence: CASSTRQGRGNDTQYF.

This chain joins TRBV19 and TRBJ1-6; weak D call: TRBD1 (5 bases). This CDR3 region has 16 residues. Germline V gene sequence: CDR1 LNHDA, CDR2 SQIVND (reference sequence). The V end lost 5 bases, the J end lost 1 base, and 12 bases lay between the germline ends. Here the CDR3 DNA reads TGTGCCAGTAGTTCCCGGGGGTTGTCCTATAATTCACCCCTCCACTTT. Translated: CASSSRGLSYNSPLHF.

This chain joins TRBV4-3 and TRBJ2-3; 7 bases line up with TRBD2. This CDR3 region has 16 residues. V trimming: 3 bases; J trimming: 3 bases; junction bases outside the gene matches: 9. Germline lookup yields CDR1 LGHNA and CDR2 YSLEER. The CDR3: CASSHSLAEPTDTQYF. The CDR3, as DNA: TGCGCCAGCAGCCATAGCCTAGCGGAGCCTACAGATACGCAGTATTTT.

The gene calls are TRBV7-9 and TRBJ1-2; D gene uncertain. Deletions cut 5 bases from V and 7 bases from J, with 14 bases between. The CDR3 spans 13 residues. The V gene's germline CDR1 is SEHNR and CDR2 FQNEAQ (reference sequence). The CDR3 loop is CASSPAQVVGYTF. The CDR3 nucleotides read TGTGCCAGCAGCCCTGCTCAGGTGGTTGGCTACACCTTC.

This clone showed up many times. The CDR3 nucleotides are TGTGCCAGCGCCAGAGGTGCGGGGGGTAACAATGAGCAGTTCTTC. Translating gives CASARGAGGNNEQFF. V and J are TRBV7-2 and TRBJ2-1, with 8 bases matching TRBD2. The CDR3 has 15 residues. Trimming removed 8 bases from V and 5 bases from J; junction bases left unmatched: 11. Germline-derived CDR1 and CDR2 are SGHTA and FQGNSA.

This chain uses TRBV7-8 with TRBJ2-7; TRBD2 agrees at 8 bases. Germline values: CDR1 SGHVS, CDR2 FQNEAQ. The CDR3 consists of 14 residues. V was pared by 5 bases and J by 4 bases, with 7 bases of the junction left unmatched. CDR3 in amino acids: CASSPSRGEYEQYF. CDR3 in DNA: TGTGCCAGCAGCCCTTCGCGGGGGGAATACGAGCAGTACTTC.

V and J are TRBV6-6 and TRBJ1-2, with TRBD1 as a possible D gene (6 bases). The V end lost 11 bases, the J end lost 6 bases, and 25 bases lay between the germline ends. Germline loops: CDR1 MNHNY, CDR2 SVGAGI (reference sequence). The CDR3 runs to 15 residues. The CDR3 DNA sequence: TGTGCCTCGCGCGAACGAAGGACAGTCGAAAATGGCTACACCTTC. Amino acid sequence: CASRERRTVENGYTF.